This T cell receptor (beta chain) is from a study of shared clonotypes between healthy human individuals. The protocol was immunoSEQ multiplex PCR, while the TCRdb copy is restricted to in-frame clones and leaves out a portion. The sample has 1.5 million to 2.5 million clones, 85% to 95% seen once. Germline V CDR1 and CDR2: MNHNY, SVGAGI (reference sequence). This CDR3 region has 13 residues. The germline V and J ends were trimmed by 7 bases and 3 bases, with 13 bases remaining between them. Naive-designated CD8 cells lacked CD45RO, were positively enriched for CCR7, and omitted terminally differentiated effector memory CD45RA+ cells.

The sequenced sample consisted of naive CD8+ T cells sorted from blood. The sequence derives from a man aged 18 to 30 in good health. V is TRBV6-6 and J is TRBJ2-7; D tentatively reads TRBD1 or TRBD2 (5 bases each). CDR3 in amino acids: CASTLEGSYEQYF. In DNA, the CDR3 is TGTGCCAGCACCCTAGAGGGGAGCTACGAGCAGTACTTC.